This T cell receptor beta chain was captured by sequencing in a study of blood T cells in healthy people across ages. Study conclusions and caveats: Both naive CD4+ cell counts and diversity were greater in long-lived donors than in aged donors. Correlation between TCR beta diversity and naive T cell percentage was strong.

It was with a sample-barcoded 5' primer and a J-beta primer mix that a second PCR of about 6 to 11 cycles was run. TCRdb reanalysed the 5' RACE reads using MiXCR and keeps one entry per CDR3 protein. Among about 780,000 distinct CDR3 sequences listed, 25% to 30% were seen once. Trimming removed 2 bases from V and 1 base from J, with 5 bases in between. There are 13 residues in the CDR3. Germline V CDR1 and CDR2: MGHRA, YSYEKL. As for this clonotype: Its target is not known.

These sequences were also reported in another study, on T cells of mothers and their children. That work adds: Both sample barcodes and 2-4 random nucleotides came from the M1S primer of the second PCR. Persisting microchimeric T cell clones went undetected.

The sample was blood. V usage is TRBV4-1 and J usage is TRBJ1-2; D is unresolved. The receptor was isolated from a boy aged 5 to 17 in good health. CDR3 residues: CASSQLINYGYTF. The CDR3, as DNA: TGCGCCAGCAGCCAACTTATTAACTATGGCTACACCTTC.